Sequencing of this TCR beta chain was carried out in a study of blood T cell repertoires in COVID-19 (dated by TCRdb to between 2020 and 2021). Study-wide context: Samples covering the acute and convalescent phases of COVID-19 were provided by collaborators in the United States, Italy and Spain. A freely available public database, intended as a resource for researchers studying the immune response to SARS-CoV-2, is where the repertoires were released. The material from the prospective study consisted of cDNA or gDNA derived from T cells, B-cell-depleted T cells, or PBMCs. The dataset comprised deeply sampled blood TCRbeta repertoires from subjects exposed to, actively infected with, or recovered from COVID-19. The samples were drawn from the first 160 participants of the ongoing ImmuneRACE study and from some 1,300 subjects provided by 6 global collaborators. Sample metadata almost always included a de-identified subject ID, COVID-19 status, age in years and sex. HLA class I and class II types, where available, came from metadata supplied by the sample provider rather than from assay-based typing.

TCRbeta CDR3 regions were amplified from genomic DNA by means of the immunoSEQ Assay, a bias-controlled multiplex PCR. The published analysis was carried out like this. The number of nucleated cells in each sample was estimated by amplification of reference gene primers within the assay. To quantify the absolute abundance of each unique TCRbeta CDR3 rearrangement, sequence reads were collapsed and filtered. For each sample, productive Simpson clonality was calculated as the square root of Simpson's diversity index over productive rearrangements. Drawn from immuneACCESS, this table holds only the in-frame rearrangements with V and J called that TCRdb kept. Clones are partly lost; checked studies trace under half to an unresolved V gene and leave the rest unexplained. The V and J calls and clone size were taken over from that table, and D and trimming were inferred from the DNA. This sample is represented by approximately 220,000 clones; around 84% of them were singletons. The top ten constitute approximately 5.1% of the sample.

Another Seattle source contributed samples from volunteer blood donors who had recovered from COVID-19. Whole blood was collected in K2EDTA tubes by collaborating institutions according to the institutions' own protocols. For TCRbeta analysis, collaborators shipped samples in one of three forms: frozen whole blood, isolated PBMCs, or DNA extracted from either of those sample types. Sequences SGHDT (CDR1) and YYEEEE (CDR2) are obtained from the germline V gene. Spanning cysteine to phenylalanine, the CDR3 consists of 14 amino acids. Just the 42-base CDR3 DNA is kept, in frame starting at base 1. Compared with germline, V lacks 4 bases and J lacks 3 bases; bases without a gene match: 7. This clone was found a few times. The target of this receptor is not known. Base quality data are lacking; no much larger clone is found one base away. Study-wide conclusions, independent of this receptor: How much clinical and demographic metadata was included differed by source and by participant, and the metadata was provided uncurated.

The sequence joins TRBV5-6 to TRBJ2-7, with 7 central nucleotides matching TRBD1. Sequencing input: peripheral blood. This sequence was found in a woman aged 55-70 years who had recovered from COVID-19. The bases read TGTGCCAGCAGCGTGACAGGGTCCTACTACGAGCAGTACTTC. It translates as CASSVTGSYYEQYF. The entire variable domain, with the stretches around the CDR3 drawn from the reference TRBV5-6 and TRBJ2-7 proteins, is DAGVTQSPTHLIKTRGQQVTLRCSPKSGHDTVSWYQQALGQGPQFIFQYYEEEERQRGNFPDRFSGHQFPNYSSELNVNALLLGDSALYLCASSVTGSYYEQYFGPGTRLTVT.